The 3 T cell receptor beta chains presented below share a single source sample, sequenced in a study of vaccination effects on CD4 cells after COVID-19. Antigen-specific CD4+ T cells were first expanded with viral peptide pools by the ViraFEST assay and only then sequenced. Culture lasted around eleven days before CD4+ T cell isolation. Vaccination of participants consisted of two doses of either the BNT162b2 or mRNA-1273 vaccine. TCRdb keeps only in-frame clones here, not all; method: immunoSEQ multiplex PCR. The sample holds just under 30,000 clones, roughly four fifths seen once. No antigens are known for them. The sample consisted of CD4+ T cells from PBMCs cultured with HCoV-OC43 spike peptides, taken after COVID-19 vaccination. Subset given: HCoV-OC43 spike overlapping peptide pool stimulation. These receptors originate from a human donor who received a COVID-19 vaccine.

CDR3 in amino acids: CASSLGPNTEAFF. In DNA, the CDR3 is TGTGCCAGCAGCTTGGGCCCGAACACTGAAGCTTTCTTT. The chain joins TRBV13 to TRBJ1-1; unclear D gene. The CDR3 contains 13 residues. Trimming shortened V by 3 bases and J by 1 base, and 6 bases separated the two germline ends. From germline, CDR1 is PRHDT and CDR2 FYEKMQ (reference sequence).

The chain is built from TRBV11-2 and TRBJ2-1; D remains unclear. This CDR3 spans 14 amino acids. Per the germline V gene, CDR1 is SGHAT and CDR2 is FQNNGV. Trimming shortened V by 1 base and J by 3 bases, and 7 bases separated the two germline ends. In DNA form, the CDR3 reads TGTGCCAGCAGCTTAGGTGTGCTCTACAATGAGCAGTTCTTC. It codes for CASSLGVLYNEQFF.

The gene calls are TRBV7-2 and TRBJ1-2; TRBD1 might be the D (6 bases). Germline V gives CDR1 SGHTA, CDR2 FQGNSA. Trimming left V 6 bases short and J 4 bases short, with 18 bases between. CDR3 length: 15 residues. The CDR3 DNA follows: TGTGCCAGCAGTTTTGGGGGGCGGGCCCGCTATGGCTACACCTTC. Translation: CASSFGGRARYGYTF.